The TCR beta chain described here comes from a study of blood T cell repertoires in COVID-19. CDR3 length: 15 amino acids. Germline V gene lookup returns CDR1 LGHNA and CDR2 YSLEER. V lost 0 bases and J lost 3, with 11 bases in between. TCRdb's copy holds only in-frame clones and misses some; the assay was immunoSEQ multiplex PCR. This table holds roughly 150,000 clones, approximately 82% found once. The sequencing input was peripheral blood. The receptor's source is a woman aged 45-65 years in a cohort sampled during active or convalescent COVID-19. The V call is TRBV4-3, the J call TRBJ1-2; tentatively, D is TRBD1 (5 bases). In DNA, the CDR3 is TGCGCCAGCAGCCAAGATCTGGGGGGGGACTATGGCTACACCTTC. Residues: CASSQDLGGDYGYTF.